Each of the 2 T cell receptor beta chains below was sequenced from the same sample in a study of T cell responses to AZD1222 COVID-19 vaccine. Assay used: immunoSEQ multiplex PCR; TCRdb lists only in-frame clones, some missing. The repertoire has 100,000 to 150,000 clones, approximately 85% of them found once; the top ten carry roughly 4%. The source was peripheral blood, collected 28 days after the second AZD1222 dose. Receptors were obtained from an adult who received the AZD1222 COVID-19 vaccine.

This sequence joins TRBV4-1 and TRBJ1-5; tentative D call: TRBD1 (5 bases). Trimming removed 1 base at V and 4 bases at J, with 14 bases between. Per the germline V gene, CDR1 is MGHRA and CDR2 is YSYEKL. The CDR3 has 16 residues. CDR3 coding DNA: TGCGCCAGCAGCCAAGTAGGGGATCGACGGAATCAGCCCCAGCATTTT. As protein: CASSQVGDRRNQPQHF.

V is TRBV5-6 and J is TRBJ1-6; 7 bases agree with TRBD1. This CDR3 has 15 residues. CDR1 is SGHDT and CDR2 is YYEEEE in the germline V gene. V shed 2 bases and J 5 bases; nucleotides not matched to a gene: 4. CDR3 sequence reads: CASSFRQGHNSPLHF. DNA for the CDR3: TGTGCCAGCAGCTTTCGACAGGGCCATAATTCACCCCTCCACTTT. Using reference TRBV5-6 and TRBJ1-6 for the parts outside the CDR3, the full variable domain is DAGVTQSPTHLIKTRGQQVTLRCSPKSGHDTVSWYQQALGQGPQFIFQYYEEEERQRGNFPDRFSGHQFPNYSSELNVNALLLGDSALYLCASSFRQGHNSPLHFGNGTRLTVT.